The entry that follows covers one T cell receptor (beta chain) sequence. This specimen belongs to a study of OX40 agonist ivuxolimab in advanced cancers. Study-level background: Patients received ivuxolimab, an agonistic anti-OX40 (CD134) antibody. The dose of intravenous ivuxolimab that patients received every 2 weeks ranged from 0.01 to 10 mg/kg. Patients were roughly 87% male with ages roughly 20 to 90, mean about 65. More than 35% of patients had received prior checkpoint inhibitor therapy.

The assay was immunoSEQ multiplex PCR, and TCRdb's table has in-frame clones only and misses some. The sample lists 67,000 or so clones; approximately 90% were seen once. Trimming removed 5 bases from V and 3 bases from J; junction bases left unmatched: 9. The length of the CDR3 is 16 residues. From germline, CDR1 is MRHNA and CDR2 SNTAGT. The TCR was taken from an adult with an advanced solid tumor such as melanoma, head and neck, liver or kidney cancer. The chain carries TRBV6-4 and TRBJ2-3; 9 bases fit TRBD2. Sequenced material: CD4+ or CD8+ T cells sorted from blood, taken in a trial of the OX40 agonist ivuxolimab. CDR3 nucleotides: TGTGCCAGCAGTAGGGGTAGCGGGAGAACTACAGATACGCAGTATTTT. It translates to CASSRGSGRTTDTQYF.